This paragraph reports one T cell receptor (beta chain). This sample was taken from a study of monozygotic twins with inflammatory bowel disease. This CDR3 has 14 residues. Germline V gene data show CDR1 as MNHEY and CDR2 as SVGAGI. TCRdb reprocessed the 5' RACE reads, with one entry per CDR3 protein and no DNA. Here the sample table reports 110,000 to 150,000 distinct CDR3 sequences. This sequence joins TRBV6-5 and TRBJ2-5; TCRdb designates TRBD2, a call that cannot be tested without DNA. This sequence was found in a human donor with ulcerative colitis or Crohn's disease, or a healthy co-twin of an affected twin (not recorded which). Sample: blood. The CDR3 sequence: CASSYTSGSETQYF.